This T cell receptor beta chain comes out of a study of blood T cell repertoires in COVID-19. About the research overall: Samples came from the United States, Italy and Spain, spanning acute and convalescent COVID-19.

The CDR3 totals 14 residues. Germline lookup yields CDR1 SQVTM and CDR2 ANQGSEA. Trimming removed 0 bases at V and 2 bases at J, with 10 bases between. Here immunoSEQ multiplex PCR was the method, and the copy in TCRdb shows in-frame clones only, minus some. The data show 200,000 to 250,000 clones, under 85% seen once. Sequencing input: PBMCs or T cells enriched from blood (not recorded which). The chain combines TRBV29-1 with TRBJ1-2; D ambiguous. This receptor was obtained from a man aged 60-69 years who had recovered from COVID-19. In DNA form, the CDR3 reads TGCAGCGTTGAAGATGAGGTGCCAAACTATGGCTACACCTTC. Amino acids: CSVEDEVPNYGYTF. Based on the CDR3 plus reference TRBV29-1 and TRBJ1-2, the full variable domain is SAVISQKPSRDICQRGTSLTIQCQVDSQVTMMFWYRQQPGQSLTLIATANQGSEATYESGFVIDKFPISRPNLTFSTLTVSNMSPEDSSIYLCSVEDEVPNYGYTFGSGTRLTVV.